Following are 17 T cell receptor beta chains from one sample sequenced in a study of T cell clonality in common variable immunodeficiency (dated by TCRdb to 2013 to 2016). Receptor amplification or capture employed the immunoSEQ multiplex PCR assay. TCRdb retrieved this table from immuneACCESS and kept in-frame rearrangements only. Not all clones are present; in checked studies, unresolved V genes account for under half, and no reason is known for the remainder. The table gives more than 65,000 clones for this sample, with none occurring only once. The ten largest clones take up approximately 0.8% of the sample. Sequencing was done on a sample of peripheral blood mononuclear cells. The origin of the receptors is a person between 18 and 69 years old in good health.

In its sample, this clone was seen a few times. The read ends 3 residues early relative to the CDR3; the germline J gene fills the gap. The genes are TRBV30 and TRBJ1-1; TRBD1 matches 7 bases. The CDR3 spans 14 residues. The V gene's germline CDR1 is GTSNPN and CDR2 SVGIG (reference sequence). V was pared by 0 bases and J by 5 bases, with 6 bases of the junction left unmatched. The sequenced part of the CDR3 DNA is TGTGCCTGGAGTGTACGAGGGGGCAGGACTGAA. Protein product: CAWSVRGGRTE. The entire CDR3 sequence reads CAWSVRGGRTEAFF.

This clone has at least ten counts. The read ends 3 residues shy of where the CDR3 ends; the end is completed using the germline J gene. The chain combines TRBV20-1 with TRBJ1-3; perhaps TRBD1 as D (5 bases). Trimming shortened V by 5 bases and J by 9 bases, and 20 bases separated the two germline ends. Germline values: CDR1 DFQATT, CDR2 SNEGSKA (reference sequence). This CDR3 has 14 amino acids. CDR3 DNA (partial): TGCAGTGCTCCACGAACAGGATCGGGCGGCACC. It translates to CSAPRTGSGGT. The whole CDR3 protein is CSAPRTGSGGTIYF.

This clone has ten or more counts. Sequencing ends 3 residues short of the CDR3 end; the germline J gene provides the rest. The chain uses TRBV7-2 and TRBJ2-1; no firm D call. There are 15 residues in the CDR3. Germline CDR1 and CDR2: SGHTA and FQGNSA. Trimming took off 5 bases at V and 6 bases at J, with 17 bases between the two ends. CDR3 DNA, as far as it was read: TGTGCCAGCAGCCTCAGGTATCGGATCCGCAATGAG. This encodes CASSLRYRIRNE. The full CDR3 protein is CASSLRYRIRNEQFF.

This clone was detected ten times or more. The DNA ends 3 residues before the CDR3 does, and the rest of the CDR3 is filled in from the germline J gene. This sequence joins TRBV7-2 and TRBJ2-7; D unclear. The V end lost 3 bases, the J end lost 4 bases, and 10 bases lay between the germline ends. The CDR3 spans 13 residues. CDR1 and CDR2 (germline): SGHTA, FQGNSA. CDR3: CASSFSTVYEQYF. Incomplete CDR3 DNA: TGTGCCAGCAGCTTTAGTACAGTGTACGAG.

The DNA read from the CDR3 is TGTGCCAGCAGTGATGCGGGACAGCCTCCCTACGAG. It codes for CASSDAGQPPYE. The CDR3, in full, reads CASSDAGQPPYEQYF. The chain has TRBV6-1 and TRBJ2-7, with a possible D match to TRBD1 (7 bases). The CDR3 is cut off 3 residues early in the read; its end comes from the germline J gene. V lost 3 bases, J lost 2 bases, and 14 bases lay in between. The germline V gene has CDR1 MNHNS and CDR2 SASEGT. The CDR3 extends over 15 amino acids.

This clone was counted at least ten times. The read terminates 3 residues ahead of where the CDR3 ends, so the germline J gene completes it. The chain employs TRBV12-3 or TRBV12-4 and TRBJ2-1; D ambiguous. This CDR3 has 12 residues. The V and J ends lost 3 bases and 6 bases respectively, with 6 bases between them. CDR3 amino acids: CASSLVGNEQFF. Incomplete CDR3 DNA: TGTGCCAGCAGTTTGGTCGGCAATGAG.

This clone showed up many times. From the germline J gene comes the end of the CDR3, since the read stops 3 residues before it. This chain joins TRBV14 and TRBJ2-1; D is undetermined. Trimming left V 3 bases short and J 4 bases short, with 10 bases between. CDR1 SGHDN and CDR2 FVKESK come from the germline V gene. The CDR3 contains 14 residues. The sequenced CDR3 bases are TGTGCCAGCAGCCATGCCCAGGCGTACAATGAG. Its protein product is CASSHAQAYNE. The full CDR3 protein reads CASSHAQAYNEQFF. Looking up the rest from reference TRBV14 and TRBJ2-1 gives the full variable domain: EAGVTQFPSHSVIEKGQTVTLRCDPISGHDNLYWYRRVMGKEIKFLLHFVKESKQDESGMPNNRFLAERTGGTYSTLKVQPAELEDSGVYFCASSHAQAYNEQFFGPGTRLTVL.

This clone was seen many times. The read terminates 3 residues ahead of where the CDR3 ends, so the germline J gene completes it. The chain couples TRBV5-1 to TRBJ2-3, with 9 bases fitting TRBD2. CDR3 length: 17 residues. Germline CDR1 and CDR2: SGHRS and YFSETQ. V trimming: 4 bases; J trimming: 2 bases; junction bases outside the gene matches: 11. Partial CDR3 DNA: TGCGCCAGCAGCCCCTTCTCCCTAGCGGGGATCACAGATACG. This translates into CASSPFSLAGITDT. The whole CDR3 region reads CASSPFSLAGITDTQYF.

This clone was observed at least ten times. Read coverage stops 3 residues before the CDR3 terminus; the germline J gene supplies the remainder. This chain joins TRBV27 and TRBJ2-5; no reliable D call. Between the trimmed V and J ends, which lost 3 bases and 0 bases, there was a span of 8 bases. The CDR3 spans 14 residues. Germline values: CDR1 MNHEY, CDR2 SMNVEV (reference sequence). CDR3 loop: CASSFVLYQETQYF. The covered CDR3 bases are TGTGCCAGCAGTTTTGTATTGTACCAAGAGACC.

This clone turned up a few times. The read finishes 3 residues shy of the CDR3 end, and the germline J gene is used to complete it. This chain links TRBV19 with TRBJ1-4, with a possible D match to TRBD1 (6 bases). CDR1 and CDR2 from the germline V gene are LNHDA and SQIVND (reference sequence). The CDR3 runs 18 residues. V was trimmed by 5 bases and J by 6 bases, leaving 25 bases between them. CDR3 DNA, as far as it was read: TGTGCCAGTAGTTTAGGCGGGAGATCGGGGGGGGCCGATGAAAAA. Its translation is CASSLGGRSGGADEK. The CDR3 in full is CASSLGGRSGGADEKLFF.

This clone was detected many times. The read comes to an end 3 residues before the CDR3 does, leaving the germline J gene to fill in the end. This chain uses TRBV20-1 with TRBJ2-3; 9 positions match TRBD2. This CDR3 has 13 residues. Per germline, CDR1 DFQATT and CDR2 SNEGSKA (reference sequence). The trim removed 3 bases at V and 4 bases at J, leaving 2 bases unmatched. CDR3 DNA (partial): TGCAGTGCTAGGGCTAGCGGGGCAGATACG. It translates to CSARASGADT. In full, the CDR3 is CSARASGADTQYF.

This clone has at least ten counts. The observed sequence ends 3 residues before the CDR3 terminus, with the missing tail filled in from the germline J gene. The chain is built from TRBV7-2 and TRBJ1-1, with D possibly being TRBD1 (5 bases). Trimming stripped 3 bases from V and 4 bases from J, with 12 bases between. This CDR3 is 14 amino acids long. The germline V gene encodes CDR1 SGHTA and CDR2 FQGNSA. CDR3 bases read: TGTGCCAGCAGCTTGGCGACAGTGGTCACTGAA. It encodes CASSLATVVTE. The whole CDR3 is CASSLATVVTEAFF.

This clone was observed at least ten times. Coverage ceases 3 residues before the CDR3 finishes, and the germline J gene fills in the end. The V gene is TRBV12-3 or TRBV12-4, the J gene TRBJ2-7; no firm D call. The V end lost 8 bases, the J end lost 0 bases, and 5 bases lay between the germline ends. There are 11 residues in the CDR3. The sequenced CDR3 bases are TGTGCCAGCCGTGTCTCCTACGAG. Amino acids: CASRVSYE. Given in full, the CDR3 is CASRVSYEQYF.

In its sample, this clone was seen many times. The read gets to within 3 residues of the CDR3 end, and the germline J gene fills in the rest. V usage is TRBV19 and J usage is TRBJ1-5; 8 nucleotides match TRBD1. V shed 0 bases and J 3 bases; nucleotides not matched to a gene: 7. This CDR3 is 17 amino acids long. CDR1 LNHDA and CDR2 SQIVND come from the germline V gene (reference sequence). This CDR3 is CASSIEGQVQPNQPQHF. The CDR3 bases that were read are TGTGCCAGTAGTATAGAGGGACAGGTCCAACCCAATCAGCCC.

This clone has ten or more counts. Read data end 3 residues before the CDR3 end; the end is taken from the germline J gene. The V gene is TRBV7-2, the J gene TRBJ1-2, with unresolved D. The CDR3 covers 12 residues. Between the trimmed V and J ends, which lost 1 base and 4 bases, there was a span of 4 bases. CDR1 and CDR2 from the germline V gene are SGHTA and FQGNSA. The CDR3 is CASSLEVYGYTF. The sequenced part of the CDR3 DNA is TGTGCCAGCAGCTTAGAGGTCTATGGC.

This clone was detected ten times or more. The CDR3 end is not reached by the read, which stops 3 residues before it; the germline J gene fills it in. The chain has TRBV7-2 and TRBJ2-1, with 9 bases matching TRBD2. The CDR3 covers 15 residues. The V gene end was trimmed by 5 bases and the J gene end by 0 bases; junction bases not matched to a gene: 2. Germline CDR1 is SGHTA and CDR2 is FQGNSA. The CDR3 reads CASSQTSGSYNEQFF. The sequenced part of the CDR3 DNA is TGTGCCAGCAGCCAGACTAGCGGCTCCTACAATGAG.

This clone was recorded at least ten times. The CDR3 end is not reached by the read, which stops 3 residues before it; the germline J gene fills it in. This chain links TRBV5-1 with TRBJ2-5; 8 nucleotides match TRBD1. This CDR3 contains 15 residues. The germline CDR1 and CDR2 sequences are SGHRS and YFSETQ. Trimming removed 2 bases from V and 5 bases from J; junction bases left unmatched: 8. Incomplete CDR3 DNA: TGCGCCAGCAGCTTCGGGACAGGAGTTTTGGAGACC. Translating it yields CASSFGTGVLET. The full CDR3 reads CASSFGTGVLETQYF. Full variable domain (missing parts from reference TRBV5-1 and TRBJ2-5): KAGVTQTPRYLIKTRGQQVTLSCSPISGHRSVSWYQQTPGQGLQFLFEYFSETQRNKGNFPGRFSGRQFSNSRSEMNVSTLELGDSALYLCASSFGTGVLETQYFGPGTRLLVL.